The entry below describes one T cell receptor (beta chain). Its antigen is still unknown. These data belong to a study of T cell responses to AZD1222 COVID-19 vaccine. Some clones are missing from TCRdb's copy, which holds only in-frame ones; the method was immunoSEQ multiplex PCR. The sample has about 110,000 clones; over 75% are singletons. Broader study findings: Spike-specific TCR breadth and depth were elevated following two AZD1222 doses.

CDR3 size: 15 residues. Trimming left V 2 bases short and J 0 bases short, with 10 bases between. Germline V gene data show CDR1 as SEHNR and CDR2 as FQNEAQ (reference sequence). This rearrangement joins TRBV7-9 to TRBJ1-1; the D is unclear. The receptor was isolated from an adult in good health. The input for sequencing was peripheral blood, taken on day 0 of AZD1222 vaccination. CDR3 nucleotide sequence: TGTGCCAGCAGCTTAAGCGGTAGCATGAACACTGAAGCTTTCTTT. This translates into CASSLSGSMNTEAFF. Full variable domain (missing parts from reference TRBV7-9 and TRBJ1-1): DTGVSQNPRHKITKRGQNVTFRCDPISEHNRLYWYRQTLGQGPEFLTYFQNEAQLEKSRLLSDRFSAERPKGSFSTLEIQRTEQGDSAMYLCASSLSGSMNTEAFFGQGTRLTVV.